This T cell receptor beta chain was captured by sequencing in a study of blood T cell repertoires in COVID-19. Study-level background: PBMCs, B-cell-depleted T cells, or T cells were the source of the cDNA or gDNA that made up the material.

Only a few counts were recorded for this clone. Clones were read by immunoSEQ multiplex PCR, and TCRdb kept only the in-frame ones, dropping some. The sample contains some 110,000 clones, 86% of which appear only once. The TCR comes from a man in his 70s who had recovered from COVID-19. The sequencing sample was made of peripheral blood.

DNA of the CDR3: TGTGCCAGCTCACCCGGGACAGGGAACGAAGCTTTCTTT. Protein product: CASSPGTGNEAFF. The chain uses TRBV18 and TRBJ1-1, with TRBD1 matching 9 bases. CDR1 KGHSH and CDR2 LQKENI come from the germline V gene. CDR3 size: 13 residues. The V and J ends lost 3 bases and 8 bases, in that order; junction bases with no gene match: 4.